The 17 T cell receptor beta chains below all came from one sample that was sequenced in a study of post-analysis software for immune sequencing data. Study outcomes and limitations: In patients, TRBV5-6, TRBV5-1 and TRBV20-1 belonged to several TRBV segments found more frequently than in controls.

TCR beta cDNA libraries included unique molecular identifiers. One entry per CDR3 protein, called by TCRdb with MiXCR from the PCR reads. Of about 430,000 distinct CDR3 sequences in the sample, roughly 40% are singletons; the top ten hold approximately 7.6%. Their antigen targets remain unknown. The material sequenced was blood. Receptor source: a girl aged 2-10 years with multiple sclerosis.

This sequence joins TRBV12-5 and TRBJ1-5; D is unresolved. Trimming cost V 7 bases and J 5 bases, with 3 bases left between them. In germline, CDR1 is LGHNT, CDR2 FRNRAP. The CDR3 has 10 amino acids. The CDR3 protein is CASVHQPQHF. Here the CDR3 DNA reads TGTGCTAGTGTCCATCAGCCCCAGCATTTT.

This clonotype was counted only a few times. CDR3 residues: CASSPDRGIYEQYF. DNA of the CDR3: TGTGCCAGCAGCCCGGACAGGGGAATCTACGAGCAGTACTTC. V and J are TRBV7-6 and TRBJ2-4; TRBD1 matches at 9 bases. The J call may be mistaken, given a closer DNA end match to TRBJ2-7. The CDR3 sequence is 14 residues long. CDR1 is SGHVS and CDR2 is FNYEAQ in the germline V gene.

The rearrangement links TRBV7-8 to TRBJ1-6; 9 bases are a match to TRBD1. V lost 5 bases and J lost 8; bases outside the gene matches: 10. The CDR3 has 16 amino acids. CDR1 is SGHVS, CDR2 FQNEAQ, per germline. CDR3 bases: TGTGCCAGCAGCCCAAACCGGGACAGGGAAGATTCACCCCTCCACTTT. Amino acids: CASSPNRDREDSPLHF. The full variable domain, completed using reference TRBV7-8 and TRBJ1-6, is GAGVSQSPRYKVAKRGQDVALRCDPISGHVSLFWYQQALGQGPEFLTYFQNEAQLDKSGLPSDRFFAERPEGSVSTLKIQRTQQEDSAVYLCASSPNRDREDSPLHFGNGTRLTVT.

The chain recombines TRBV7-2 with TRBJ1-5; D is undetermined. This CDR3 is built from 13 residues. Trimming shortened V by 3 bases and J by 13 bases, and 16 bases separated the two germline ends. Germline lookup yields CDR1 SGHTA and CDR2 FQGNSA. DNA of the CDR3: TGTGCCAGCAGCTTTGGAACCTATCGGCCGCAGCATTTT. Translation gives CASSFGTYRPQHF.

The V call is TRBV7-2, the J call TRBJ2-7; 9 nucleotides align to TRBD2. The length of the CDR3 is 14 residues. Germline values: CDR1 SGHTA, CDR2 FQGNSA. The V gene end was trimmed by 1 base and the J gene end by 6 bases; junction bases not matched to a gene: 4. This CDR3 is CASSLGLAVREQYF. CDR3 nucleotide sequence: TGTGCCAGCAGCTTAGGACTAGCGGTCCGCGAGCAGTACTTC.

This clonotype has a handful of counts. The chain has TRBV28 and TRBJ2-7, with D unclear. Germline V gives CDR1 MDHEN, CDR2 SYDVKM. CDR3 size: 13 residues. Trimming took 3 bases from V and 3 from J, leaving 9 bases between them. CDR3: CASSFQSGYEQYF. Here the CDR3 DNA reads TGTGCCAGCAGTTTTCAGTCTGGCTACGAGCAGTACTTC.

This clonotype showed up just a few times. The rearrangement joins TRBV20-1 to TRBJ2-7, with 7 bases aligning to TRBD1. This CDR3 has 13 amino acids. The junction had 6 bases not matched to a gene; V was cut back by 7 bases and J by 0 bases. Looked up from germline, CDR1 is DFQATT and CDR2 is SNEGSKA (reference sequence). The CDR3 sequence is CSGPGQSSYEQYF. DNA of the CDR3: TGCAGTGGACCGGGACAGAGCTCCTACGAGCAGTACTTC.

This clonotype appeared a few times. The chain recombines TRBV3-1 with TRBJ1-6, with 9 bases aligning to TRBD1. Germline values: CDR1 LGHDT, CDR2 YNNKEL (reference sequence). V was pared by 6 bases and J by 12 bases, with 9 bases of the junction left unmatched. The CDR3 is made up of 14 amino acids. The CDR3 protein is CASRRGQGLGPLHF. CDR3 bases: TGTGCCAGCAGACGGGGACAGGGCCTAGGACCCCTCCACTTT.

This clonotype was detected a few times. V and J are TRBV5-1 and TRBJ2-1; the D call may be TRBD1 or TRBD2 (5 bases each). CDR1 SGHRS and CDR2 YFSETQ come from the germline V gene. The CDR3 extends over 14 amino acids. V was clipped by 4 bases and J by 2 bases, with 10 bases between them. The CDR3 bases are TGCGCCAGCAGCCCAAGGGACGCCTACAATGAGCAGTTCTTC. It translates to CASSPRDAYNEQFF.

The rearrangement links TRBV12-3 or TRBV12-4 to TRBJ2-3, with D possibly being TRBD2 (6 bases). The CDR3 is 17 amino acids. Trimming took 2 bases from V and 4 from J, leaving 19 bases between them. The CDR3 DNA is TGTGCCAGCAGTTTAACCCGCGGAGGGGAAGGGTCAGATACGCAGTATTTT. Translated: CASSLTRGGEGSDTQYF.

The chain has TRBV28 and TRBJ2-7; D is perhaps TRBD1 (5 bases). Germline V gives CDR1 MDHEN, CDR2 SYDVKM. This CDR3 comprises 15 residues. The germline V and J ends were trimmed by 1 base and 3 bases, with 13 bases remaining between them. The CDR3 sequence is CASSLSPRQYYEQYF. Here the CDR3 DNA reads TGTGCCAGCAGTTTATCTCCTCGACAGTACTACGAGCAGTACTTC.

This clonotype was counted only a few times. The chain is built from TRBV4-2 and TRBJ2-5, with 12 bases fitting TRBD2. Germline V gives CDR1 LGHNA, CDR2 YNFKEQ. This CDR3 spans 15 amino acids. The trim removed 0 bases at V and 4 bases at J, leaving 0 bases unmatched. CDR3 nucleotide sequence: TGTGCCAGCAGCCAAGAACTAGCGGGAGGAGAGACCCAGTACTTC. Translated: CASSQELAGGETQYF.

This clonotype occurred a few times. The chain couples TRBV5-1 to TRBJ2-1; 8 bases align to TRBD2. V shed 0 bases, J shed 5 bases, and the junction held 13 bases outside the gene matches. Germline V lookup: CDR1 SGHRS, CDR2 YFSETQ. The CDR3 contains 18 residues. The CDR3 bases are TGCGCCAGCAGCTTGGAGTCTACTAGCGGAGCTCCCCACAATGAGCAGTTCTTC. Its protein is CASSLESTSGAPHNEQFF. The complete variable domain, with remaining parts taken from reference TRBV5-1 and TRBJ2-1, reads KAGVTQTPRYLIKTRGQQVTLSCSPISGHRSVSWYQQTPGQGLQFLFEYFSETQRNKGNFPGRFSGRQFSNSRSEMNVSTLELGDSALYLCASSLESTSGAPHNEQFFGPGTRLTVL.

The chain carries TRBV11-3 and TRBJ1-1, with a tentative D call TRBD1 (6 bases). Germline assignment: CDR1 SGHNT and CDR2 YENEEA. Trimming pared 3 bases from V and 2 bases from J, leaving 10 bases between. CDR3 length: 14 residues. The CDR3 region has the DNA TGTGCCAGCAGCTTTCGGGGGGCAAACACTGAAGCTTTCTTT. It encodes CASSFRGANTEAFF. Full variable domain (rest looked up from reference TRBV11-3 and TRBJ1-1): EAGVVQSPRYKIIEKKQPVAFWCNPISGHNTLYWYLQNLGQGPELLIRYENEEAVDDSQLPKDRFSAERLKGVDSTLKIQPAELGDSAVYLCASSFRGANTEAFFGQGTRLTVV.

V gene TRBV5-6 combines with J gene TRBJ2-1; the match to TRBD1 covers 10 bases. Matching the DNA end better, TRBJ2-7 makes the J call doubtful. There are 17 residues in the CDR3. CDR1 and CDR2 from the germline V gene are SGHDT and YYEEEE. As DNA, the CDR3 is TGTGCCAGCAGCTTGGTTGGAGGGACAGGGGCTAACAATGAGCAGTACTTC. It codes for CASSLVGGTGANNEQYF.

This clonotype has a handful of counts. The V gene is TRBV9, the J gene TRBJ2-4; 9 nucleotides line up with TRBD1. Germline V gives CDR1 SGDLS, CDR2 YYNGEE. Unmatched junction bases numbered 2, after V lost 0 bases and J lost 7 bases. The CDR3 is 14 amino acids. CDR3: CASSVAGQGNIQYF. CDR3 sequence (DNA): TGTGCCAGCAGCGTAGCAGGACAGGGGAACATTCAGTACTTC.

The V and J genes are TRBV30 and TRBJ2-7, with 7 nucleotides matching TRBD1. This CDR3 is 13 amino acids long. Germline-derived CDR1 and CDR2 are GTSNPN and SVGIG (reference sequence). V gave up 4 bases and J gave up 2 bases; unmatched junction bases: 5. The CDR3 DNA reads TGTGCCTGGACCGTGGGGACAGCCTACGAGCAGTACTTC. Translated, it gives CAWTVGTAYEQYF.